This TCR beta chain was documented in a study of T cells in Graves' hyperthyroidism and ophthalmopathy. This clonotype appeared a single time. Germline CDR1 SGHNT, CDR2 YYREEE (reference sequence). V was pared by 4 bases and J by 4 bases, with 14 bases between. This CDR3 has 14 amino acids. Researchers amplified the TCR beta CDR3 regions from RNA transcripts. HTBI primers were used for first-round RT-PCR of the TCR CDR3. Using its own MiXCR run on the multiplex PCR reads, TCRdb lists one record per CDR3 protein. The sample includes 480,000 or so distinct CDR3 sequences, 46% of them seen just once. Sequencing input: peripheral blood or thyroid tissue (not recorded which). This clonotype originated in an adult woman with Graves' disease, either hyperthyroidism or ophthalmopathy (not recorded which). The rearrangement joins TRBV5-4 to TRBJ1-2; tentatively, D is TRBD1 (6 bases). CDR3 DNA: TGTGCCAGCAGCGCCCGACAGGCAGTCTATGGCTACACCTTC. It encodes CASSARQAVYGYTF.